This TCR beta chain comes out of a study of T cell changes during pregnancy in multiple sclerosis. Trimming pared 3 bases from V and 1 base from J, leaving 4 bases between. CDR1 and CDR2 (germline): LGHNT, FRNRAP. CDR3 length equals 13 residues. Profiled with immunoSEQ multiplex PCR; TCRdb holds only in-frame clones, not every one. The profile covers 50,000 to 65,000 clones, with 88% appearing a single time and approximately 0.4% taken by the ten largest. This sequence was found in a female donor with multiple sclerosis, enrolled in a pregnancy study. The sequencing used CD4+ T cells from peripheral blood mononuclear cells, collected in the third trimester of pregnancy. V usage is TRBV12-5 and J usage is TRBJ1-5; no clear D. CDR3 protein: CASGFESNQPQHF. The CDR3 region has the DNA TGTGCTAGTGGTTTTGAGAGCAATCAGCCCCAGCATTTT.